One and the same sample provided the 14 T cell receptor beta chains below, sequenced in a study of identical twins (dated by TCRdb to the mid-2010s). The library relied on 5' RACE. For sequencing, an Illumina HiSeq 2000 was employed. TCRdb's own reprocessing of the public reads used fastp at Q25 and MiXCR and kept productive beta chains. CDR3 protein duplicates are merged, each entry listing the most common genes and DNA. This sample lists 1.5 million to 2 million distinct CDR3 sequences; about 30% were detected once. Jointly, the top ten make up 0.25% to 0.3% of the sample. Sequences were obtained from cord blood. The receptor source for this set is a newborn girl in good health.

The CDR3: CASSHGQKRVNYYGYTF. The DNA of the CDR3 is TGTGCCAGCAGCCACGGGCAGAAAAGGGTGAACTACTATGGCTACACCTTC. This chain links TRBV4-2 with TRBJ1-2, with D unclear. Germline V gives CDR1 LGHNA, CDR2 YNFKEQ. The V end lost 3 bases, the J end lost 3 bases, and 20 bases lay between the germline ends. CDR3 length equals 17 residues.

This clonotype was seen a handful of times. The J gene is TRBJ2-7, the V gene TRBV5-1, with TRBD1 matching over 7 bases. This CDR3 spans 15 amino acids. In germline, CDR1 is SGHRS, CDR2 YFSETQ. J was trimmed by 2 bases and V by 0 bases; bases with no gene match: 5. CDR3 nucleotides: TGCGCCAGCAGCTTGGAGGGGGCCCTAACCTACGAGCAGTACTTC. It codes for CASSLEGALTYEQYF.

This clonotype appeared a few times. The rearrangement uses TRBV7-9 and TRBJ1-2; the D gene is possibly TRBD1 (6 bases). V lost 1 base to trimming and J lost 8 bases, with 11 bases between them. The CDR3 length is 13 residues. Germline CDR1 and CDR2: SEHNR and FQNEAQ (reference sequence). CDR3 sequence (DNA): TGTGCCAGCAGCTTAGAGGGGGGAACGGGCTACACCTTC. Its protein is CASSLEGGTGYTF.

The CDR3 DNA reads TGTGCCAGCAGCCAAGATATAAGGAACGGGGAGCTGTTTTTT. Encoded protein: CASSQDIRNGELFF. The J gene is TRBJ2-2, the V gene TRBV4-2; D is ambiguous. CDR3 size: 14 residues. In germline, CDR1 is LGHNA, CDR2 YNFKEQ. The germline V and J ends were trimmed by 0 bases and 7 bases, with 9 bases remaining between them.

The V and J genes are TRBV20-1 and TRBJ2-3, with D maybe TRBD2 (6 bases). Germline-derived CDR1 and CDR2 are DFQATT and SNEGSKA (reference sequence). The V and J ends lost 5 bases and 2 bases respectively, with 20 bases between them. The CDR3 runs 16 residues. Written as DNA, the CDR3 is TGCAGTGCTTCCGGGACTCAGCGTTCGGCCACAGATACGCAGTATTTT. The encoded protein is CSASGTQRSATDTQYF.

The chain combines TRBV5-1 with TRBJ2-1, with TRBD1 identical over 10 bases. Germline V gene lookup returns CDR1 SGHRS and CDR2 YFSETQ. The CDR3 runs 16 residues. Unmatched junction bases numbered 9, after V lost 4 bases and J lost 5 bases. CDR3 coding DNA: TGCGCCAGCAGCCGCCAAAGGACAGGGGGTAACAATGAGCAGTTCTTC. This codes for CASSRQRTGGNNEQFF. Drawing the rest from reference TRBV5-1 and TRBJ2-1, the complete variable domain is KAGVTQTPRYLIKTRGQQVTLSCSPISGHRSVSWYQQTPGQGLQFLFEYFSETQRNKGNFPGRFSGRQFSNSRSEMNVSTLELGDSALYLCASSRQRTGGNNEQFFGPGTRLTVL.

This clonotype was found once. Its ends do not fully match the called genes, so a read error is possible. This chain's CDR3 is CAIASGRAPDTRYF. Here the CDR3 DNA reads TGTGCCATCGCAAGCGGGAGGGCCCCAGATACGCGGTATTTT. V gene TRBV10-3 combines with J gene TRBJ2-3; 10 nucleotides line up with TRBD2. The CDR3 is 14 amino acids. CDR1 is ENHRY, CDR2 SYGVKD, per germline.

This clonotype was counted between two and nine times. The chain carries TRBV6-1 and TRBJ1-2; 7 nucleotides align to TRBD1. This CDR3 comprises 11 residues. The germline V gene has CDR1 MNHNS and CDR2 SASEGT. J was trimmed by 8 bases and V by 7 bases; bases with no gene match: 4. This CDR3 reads CASKDRSGYTF. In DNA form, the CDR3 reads TGTGCCAGCAAGGACAGGAGCGGCTACACCTTC.

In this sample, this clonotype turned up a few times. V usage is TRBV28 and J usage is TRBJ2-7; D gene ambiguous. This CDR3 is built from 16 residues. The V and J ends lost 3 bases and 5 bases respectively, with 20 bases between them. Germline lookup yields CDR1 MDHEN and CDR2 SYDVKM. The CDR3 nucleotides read TGTGCCAGCAGTTTCCGGTTACCTCTCTTATTCGACGAGCAGTACTTC. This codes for CASSFRLPLLFDEQYF.

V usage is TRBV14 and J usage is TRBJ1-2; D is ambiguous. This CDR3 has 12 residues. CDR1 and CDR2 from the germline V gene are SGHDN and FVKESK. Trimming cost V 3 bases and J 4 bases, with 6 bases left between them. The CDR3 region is CASSHRFYGYTF. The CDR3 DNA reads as TGTGCCAGCAGCCATCGCTTCTATGGCTACACCTTC.

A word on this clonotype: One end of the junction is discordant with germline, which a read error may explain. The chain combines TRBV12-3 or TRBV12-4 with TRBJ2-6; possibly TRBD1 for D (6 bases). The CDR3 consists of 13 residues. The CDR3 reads CASSLGQVNLLTF. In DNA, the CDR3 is TGTGCCAGCAGTTTAGGACAGGTCAACCTCCTGACTTTC.

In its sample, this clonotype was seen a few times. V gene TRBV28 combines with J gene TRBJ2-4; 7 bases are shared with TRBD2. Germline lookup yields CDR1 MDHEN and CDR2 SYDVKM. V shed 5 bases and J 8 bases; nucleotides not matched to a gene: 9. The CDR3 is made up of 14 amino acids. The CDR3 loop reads CASSLTSAGDIQYF. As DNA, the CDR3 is TGTGCCAGCAGTCTTACTAGTGCGGGAGACATTCAGTACTTC.

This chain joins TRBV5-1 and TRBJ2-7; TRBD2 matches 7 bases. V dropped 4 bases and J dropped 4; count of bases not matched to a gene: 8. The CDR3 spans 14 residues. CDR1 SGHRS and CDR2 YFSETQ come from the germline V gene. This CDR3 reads CASSPGLDGYEQYF. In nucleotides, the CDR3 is TGCGCCAGCAGCCCAGGACTAGATGGTTACGAGCAGTACTTC.

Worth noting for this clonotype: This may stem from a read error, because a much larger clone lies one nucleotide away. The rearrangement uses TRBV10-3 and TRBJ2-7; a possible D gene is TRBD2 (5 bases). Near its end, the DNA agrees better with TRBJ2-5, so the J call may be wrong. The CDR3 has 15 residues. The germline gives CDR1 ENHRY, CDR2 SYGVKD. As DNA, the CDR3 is TGTGCCATCAGTGGGTCAACAGCACCGGGGGAGACCCAGTACTTC. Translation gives CAISGSTAPGETQYF.